This T cell receptor (beta chain) was sequenced for a study of T cells after yellow fever vaccination. Trimming removed 2 bases at V and 5 bases at J, with 10 bases between. CDR1 SGDLS and CDR2 YYNGEE come from the germline V gene. CDR3 length: 13 residues. As TCR cDNA was made by 5'RACE template switching, a universal primer site and UMIs were added. TCRdb re-derived calls from the 5' RACE reads in MiXCR, one entry per CDR3 protein. The sample lists 450,000 to 550,000 distinct CDR3 sequences, over 15% occurring once. This clonotype appeared a few times. Sequences were derived from PBMCs, sampled 15 days after the yellow fever booster vaccination. The TCR originated in a man younger than 40 who received the YFV17D yellow fever vaccine. V is TRBV9 and J is TRBJ1-1, with a weak D call TRBD1 (5 bases). The CDR3 coding sequence is TGTGCCAGCAGCGTCCCGGGGGGGACTGAAGCTTTCTTT. It is translated as CASSVPGGTEAFF.